The next 25 T cell receptor beta chains were all read from a single sample in a study of identical twins. One entry per CDR3 protein, called by TCRdb with MiXCR from the 5' RACE reads. Among 1.5 million to 2 million distinct CDR3 sequences listed, about 32% were seen once. The specimen sequenced was cord blood. All receptors come from a newborn girl in good health.

The chain employs TRBV7-2 and TRBJ1-1; tentatively, D is TRBD1 (5 bases). The germline gives CDR1 SGHTA, CDR2 FQGNSA. The V and J ends lost 3 bases and 1 base respectively, with 12 bases between them. The CDR3 is 15 residues long. The CDR3 DNA follows: TGTGCCAGCAGCTTTTTAGGGGCAGGGAACACTGAAGCTTTCTTT. It codes for CASSFLGAGNTEAFF.

The V call is TRBV28, the J call TRBJ1-6; 8 nucleotides align to TRBD1. V lost 8 bases, J lost 5 bases, and 2 bases stayed unmatched. The CDR3 totals 13 residues. Germline lookup yields CDR1 MDHEN and CDR2 SYDVKM. The CDR3 region is CASGQGHNSPLHF. The CDR3 DNA is TGTGCCAGCGGACAGGGACATAATTCACCCCTCCACTTT.

The genes are TRBV25-1 and TRBJ2-2; 11 bases fit TRBD2. The V gene end was trimmed by 3 bases and the J gene end by 10 bases; junction bases not matched to a gene: 7. Germline V gives CDR1 MGHDK, CDR2 SYGVNS. The CDR3 runs to 15 residues. The CDR3 here is CASSDSLAGGSELFF. Here the CDR3 DNA reads TGTGCCAGCAGTGATTCTCTAGCGGGGGGTTCGGAGCTGTTTTTT.

In its sample, this clonotype was seen many times. V is TRBV20-1 and J is TRBJ2-7; D is possibly TRBD2 (5 bases). The CDR3 totals 11 residues. The germline gives CDR1 DFQATT, CDR2 SNEGSKA (reference sequence). The V and J ends lost 4 bases and 6 bases respectively, with 10 bases between them. The CDR3 is CSATRSGEQYF. As DNA, the CDR3 is TGCAGTGCTACTCGGAGCGGCGAGCAGTACTTC.

J is TRBJ2-3 and V is TRBV5-6; D ambiguous. The germline gives CDR1 SGHDT, CDR2 YYEEEE. V was pared by 1 base and J by 2 bases, with 11 bases between. This CDR3 region has 15 residues. CDR3 in DNA: TGTGCCAGCAGCTTGACAGTGACTGACACAGATACGCAGTATTTT. Protein: CASSLTVTDTDTQYF.

The chain uses TRBV20-1 and TRBJ2-3, with D possibly called TRBD1 or TRBD2 (5 bases each). This CDR3 region has 16 residues. Trimming pared 1 base from V and 7 bases from J, leaving 21 bases between. The germline V gene has CDR1 DFQATT and CDR2 SNEGSKA (reference sequence). CDR3 coding DNA: TGCAGTGCTAGAGGCTCGGAATGGGGCGGACTGAATACGCAGTATTTT. Its translation: CSARGSEWGGLNTQYF.

At least ten counts were recorded for this clonotype. The chain employs TRBV28 and TRBJ1-1; D remains ambiguous. V was shortened by 6 bases and J by 0 bases, with 2 bases between the two germline ends. The CDR3 extends over 11 amino acids. Germline V gives CDR1 MDHEN, CDR2 SYDVKM. CDR3 nucleotide sequence: TGTGCCAGCAGGGTGAACACTGAAGCTTTCTTT. Translated, it gives CASRVNTEAFF.

The genes are TRBV29-1 and TRBJ1-1, with TRBD1 identical over 8 bases. This CDR3 is built from 15 residues. Germline CDR1 SQVTM, CDR2 ANQGSEA. The junction had 9 bases not matched to a gene; V was cut back by 4 bases and J by 2 bases. CDR3 sequence: CSVAGQQGANTEAFF. CDR3 DNA: TGCAGCGTTGCGGGCCAGCAGGGGGCAAACACTGAAGCTTTCTTT.

This chain connects TRBV2 to TRBJ2-3; 13 bases are shared with TRBD2. Germline V gene data show CDR1 as SNHLY and CDR2 as FYNNEI. After removal of 6 bases from V and 4 bases from J, the junction contained 4 bases not matched to a gene. This CDR3 is built from 15 residues. The CDR3 DNA reads TGTGCCAGCAGGGGCACTAGCGGGGGGGCAGATACGCAGTATTTT. Translation gives CASRGTSGGADTQYF.

The genes are TRBV11-1 and TRBJ2-3, with D tentatively TRBD2 (5 bases). Germline CDR1 reads SGHAT; CDR2 reads FQDESV (reference sequence). V was shortened by 5 bases and J by 8 bases, with 11 bases between the two germline ends. The CDR3 runs to 12 residues. CDR3 nucleotides: TGTGCCAGCAGCCAAGCGGAGCCTACGCAGTATTTT. It specifies CASSQAEPTQYF.

The V call is TRBV25-1, the J call TRBJ2-4; D might be TRBD2 (7 bases). With the DNA end fitting TRBJ2-7 better, the J assignment may be wrong. Looked up from germline, CDR1 is MGHDK and CDR2 is SYGVNS. The CDR3 length is 16 residues. The DNA for the CDR3 is TGTGCCAGCAGTGACCCCTCTACGGGGGGCATCGACGAGCAGTACTTC. Protein: CASSDPSTGGIDEQYF.

This chain links TRBV28 with TRBJ2-6; D is perhaps TRBD1 (5 bases). Germline V lookup: CDR1 MDHEN, CDR2 SYDVKM. The CDR3 totals 17 residues. Trimming shortened V by 2 bases and J by 0 bases, and 11 bases separated the two germline ends. DNA of the CDR3: TGTGCCAGCAGTTTACCAGGGCCATCCTCTGGGGCCAACGTCCTGACTTTC. It specifies CASSLPGPSSGANVLTF.

This chain uses TRBV20-1 with TRBJ2-1; TRBD2 aligns across 10 bases. Germline CDR1 and CDR2: DFQATT and SNEGSKA (reference sequence). Unmatched junction bases numbered 9, after V lost 3 bases and J lost 4 bases. The CDR3 consists of 16 residues. CDR3 region: CSARVPSGSGYNEQFF. In DNA, the CDR3 is TGCAGTGCTAGGGTCCCTAGCGGGAGTGGGTACAATGAGCAGTTCTTC.

The chain carries TRBV20-1 and TRBJ2-1, with D tentatively TRBD2 (5 bases). Trimming left V 6 bases short and J 0 bases short, with 15 bases between. There are 15 residues in the CDR3. The germline gives CDR1 DFQATT, CDR2 SNEGSKA (reference sequence). CDR3 in DNA: TGCAGTGCGGTGAGGAGCGGTGACTCCTACAATGAGCAGTTCTTC. This encodes CSAVRSGDSYNEQFF.

This clonotype was observed at least ten times. The rearrangement links TRBV4-2 to TRBJ2-5; possibly TRBD2 for D (6 bases). This CDR3 is built from 16 residues. V dropped 0 bases and J dropped 2 bases, with 13 bases sitting between them. Germline CDR1 and CDR2: LGHNA and YNFKEQ. In DNA form, the CDR3 reads TGTGCCAGCAGCCAAGAAAGTGCGGGGCCTCAAGAGACCCAGTACTTC. Its translation is CASSQESAGPQETQYF.

In this sample, this clonotype turned up many times. The chain has TRBV12-3 or TRBV12-4 and TRBJ2-3; unclear D gene. This CDR3 region has 13 residues. V was clipped by 2 bases and J by 6 bases, with 9 bases between them. DNA of the CDR3: TGTGCCAGCAGTTTAAGGGCAACCGATACGCAGTATTTT. The encoded protein is CASSLRATDTQYF.

The CDR3 region is CSAELTGPEQYF. CDR3 coding DNA: TGCAGTGCTGAACTGACAGGGCCCGAGCAGTACTTC. J is TRBJ2-7 and V is TRBV20-1, with 7 positions matching TRBD1. The V gene end was trimmed by 5 bases and the J gene end by 6 bases; junction bases not matched to a gene: 7. The CDR3 has 12 amino acids. CDR1 is DFQATT, CDR2 SNEGSKA, per germline (reference sequence).

There are a few counts of this clonotype. This chain connects TRBV12-3 or TRBV12-4 to TRBJ1-5; 8 nucleotides line up with TRBD1. V was clipped by 4 bases and J by 6 bases; unmatched bases: 11. The CDR3 covers 16 residues. As DNA, the CDR3 is TGTGCCAGCAGTTCGGGACAGGTGGGAGTTGGTCAGCCCCAGCATTTT. Residues: CASSSGQVGVGQPQHF.

The chain couples TRBV21-1 to TRBJ2-4; the table's D call, TRBD1, has no DNA check behind it. TRBV21-1 represents a pseudogene. The CDR3 contains 14 residues. The CDR3 spells CASSRQQAKNIQYF. DNA for the CDR3: TGTGCCAGCAGCAGACAGCAGGCCAAAAACATTCAGTACTTC.

This clonotype came up a few times. The rearrangement links TRBV28 to TRBJ2-7, with 9 bases that match TRBD2. Losses at the gene ends were 6 bases for V and 0 bases for J; bases not matched to a gene: 6. CDR3 length: 15 amino acids. Germline values: CDR1 MDHEN, CDR2 SYDVKM. The CDR3 sequence is CASRLTSGNSYEQYF. CDR3 nucleotide sequence: TGTGCCAGCAGACTGACTAGCGGCAACTCCTACGAGCAGTACTTC.

The genes are TRBV27 and TRBJ2-1; TRBD2 aligns across 13 bases. The end of the DNA aligns better with TRBJ2-7, so the J call may be wrong. The germline V gene has CDR1 MNHEY and CDR2 SMNVEV (reference sequence). This CDR3 spans 16 amino acids. The CDR3 DNA reads TGTGCCAGCAGTCCCGGGACTAGCGGGACCTACAATGAGCAGTACTTC. Amino acid sequence: CASSPGTSGTYNEQYF.

On this clonotype itself: A clone one base away is much larger, so this may be a read error. In DNA, the CDR3 is TGCAGCGTTGACAGGTCTAACAATGAGCAGTACTTC. Protein sequence: CSVDRSNNEQYF. V usage is TRBV29-1 and J usage is TRBJ2-5, with D uncertain. The ends were cut back, 3 bases at V and 11 bases at J, with 16 bases in the middle. The CDR3 has 12 residues. CDR1 and CDR2 (germline): SQVTM, ANQGSEA.

This clonotype was seen only a few times. The genes are TRBV27 and TRBJ2-5; 14 nucleotides match TRBD2. The germline CDR1 and CDR2 sequences are MNHEY and SMNVEV (reference sequence). The CDR3 runs 17 residues. J lost 1 base, V lost 7 bases, and 8 bases had no gene match. Written as DNA, the CDR3 is TGTGCCAGCATCGGGACTAGCGGGAGAAGTCCCCAAGAGACCCAGTACTTC. This gives the protein CASIGTSGRSPQETQYF.

Written as DNA, the CDR3 is TGCAGTGCTAGAGAGAGAGGCCCTATTTCCGGACTAGCGGGGGACACCGGGGAGCTGTTTTTT. This encodes CSARERGPISGLAGDTGELFF. The chain couples TRBV20-1 to TRBJ2-2; 13 positions agree with TRBD2. This CDR3 region has 21 residues. Germline V lookup: CDR1 DFQATT, CDR2 SNEGSKA (reference sequence). Trimming cost V 0 bases and J 3 bases; bases outside gene matches: 16.

There are a few counts of this clonotype. The gene calls are TRBV29-1 and TRBJ1-2; D perhaps matches TRBD1 (6 bases). V lost 7 bases to trimming and J lost 7 bases, with 13 bases between them. The CDR3 extends over 11 amino acids. Germline CDR1 is SQVTM and CDR2 is ANQGSEA. This chain's CDR3 is CSGQGRGGYTF. The CDR3 DNA reads TGCAGCGGCCAGGGGCGCGGTGGCTACACCTTC.